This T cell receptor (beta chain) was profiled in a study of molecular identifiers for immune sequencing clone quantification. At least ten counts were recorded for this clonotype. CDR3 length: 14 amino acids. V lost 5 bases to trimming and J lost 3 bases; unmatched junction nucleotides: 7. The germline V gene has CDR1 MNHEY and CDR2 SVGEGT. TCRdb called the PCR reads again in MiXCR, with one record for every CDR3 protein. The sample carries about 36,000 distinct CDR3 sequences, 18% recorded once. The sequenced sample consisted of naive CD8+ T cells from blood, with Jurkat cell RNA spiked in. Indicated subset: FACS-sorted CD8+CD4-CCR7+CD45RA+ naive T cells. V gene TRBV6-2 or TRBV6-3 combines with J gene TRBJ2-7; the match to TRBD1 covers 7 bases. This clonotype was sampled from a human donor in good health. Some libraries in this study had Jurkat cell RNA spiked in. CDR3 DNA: TGTGCCAGCAGTACCGGGACAGATTACTACGAGCAGTACTTC. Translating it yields CASSTGTDYYEQYF.